These T cell receptor beta chains were read from a single sample in a study of T cells in Graves' hyperthyroidism and ophthalmopathy. TCRdb re-called the multiplex PCR reads through MiXCR, storing one row per CDR3 protein. The sample lists roughly 300,000 distinct CDR3 sequences; around 14% were seen once. The source material was blood. The origin of the receptors is a woman aged 25 to 45 with Graves' hyperthyroidism. Each CDR3 is given with its conserved first and last residue. D genes are given only for firm matches. Size is stated for part of the rows, as once, few or many counts, or as a class when the clone is expanded.

clone_size j_call v_call d_call cdr3_aa cdr3_nt
many TRBJ1-1 TRBV20-1 NA CSVAERRVTEAFF TGCAGTGTCGCGGAGCGTCGGGTCACTGAAGCTTTCTTT
NA TRBJ1-5 TRBV19 NA CASRPGVIQPQHF TGTGCCAGCCGCCCAGGGGTAATTCAGCCCCAGCATTTT
many TRBJ2-7 TRBV12-3/TRBV12-4 NA CASSSSPNYEQYF TGTGCCAGCAGTTCGTCGCCGAACTACGAGCAGTACTTC
many TRBJ1-1 TRBV7-2 NA CASSSIRDTYYMNTEAFF TGTGCCAGCAGCTCCATCCGGGACACATATTACATGAACACTGAAGCTTTCTTT
few TRBJ2-1 TRBV30 NA CAWSPDNEQFF TGTGCCTGGAGTCCCGACAATGAGCAGTTCTTC
NA TRBJ2-1 TRBV6-2/TRBV6-3 NA CASSYPPRRSYNEQFF TGTGCCAGCAGTTACCCCCCCAGACGCTCCTACAATGAGCAGTTCTTC
many TRBJ1-5 TRBV6-1 NA CASSRTVYNQPQHF TGTGCCAGTTCAAGGACCGTGTACAATCAGCCCCAGCATTTT
many TRBJ2-1 TRBV20-1 TRBD2 CSASPSSGSRDEQFF TGCAGTGCTAGCCCCTCAAGCGGGAGTAGGGATGAGCAGTTCTTC
many TRBJ2-1 TRBV11-2 TRBD2 CASSPAGTSVEQFF TGTGCCAGCAGCCCCGCCGGGACTAGCGTCGAGCAGTTCTTC
many TRBJ1-3 TRBV28 NA CASTPEGNTIYF TGTGCCAGCACCCCCGAAGGAAACACCATATATTTT
many TRBJ1-1 TRBV28 NA CASSHGLNTEAFF TGTGCCAGCAGTCACGGCTTGAACACTGAAGCTTTCTTT
many TRBJ1-5 TRBV6-1 NA CASRRENWPGDQPQHF TGTGCCAGCAGGCGCGAGAATTGGCCGGGGGATCAGCCCCAGCATTTT
many TRBJ2-5 TRBV12-3/TRBV12-4 NA CASSLYARGQETQYF TGTGCCAGCAGTTTATATGCCAGGGGCCAAGAGACCCAGTACTTC
NA TRBJ2-5 TRBV3-1 NA CASSPSMMGETQYF TGTGCCAGCAGCCCATCCATGATGGGGGAGACCCAGTACTTC
many TRBJ2-7 TRBV24-1 TRBD1 CATSTGTEVSYEQYF TGTGCCACCAGTACCGGGACAGAGGTTTCCTACGAGCAGTACTTC
many TRBJ2-2 TRBV12-5 TRBD1 CASGRGQGDTGELFF TGTGCTAGTGGCCGCGGACAGGGGGACACCGGGGAGCTGTTTTTT
many TRBJ2-5 TRBV28 NA CASSRVRRETQYF TGTGCCAGCAGCAGGGTGAGAAGAGAGACCCAGTACTTC
many TRBJ2-3 TRBV29-1 TRBD2 CSVSQREGQTDTQYF TGCAGCGTTTCCCAGCGGGAGGGCCAGACAGATACGCAGTATTTT
many TRBJ2-2 TRBV7-6 NA CASSLGGAPDGELFF TGTGCCAGCAGCTTAGGTGGGGCCCCTGACGGGGAGCTGTTTTTT
NA TRBJ2-3 TRBV20-1 NA CSATVWEMGDTQYF TGCAGTGCTACGGTCTGGGAGATGGGGGATACGCAGTATTTT
many TRBJ1-3 TRBV28 TRBD1 CASSASYRGAAGNTIYF TGTGCCAGCAGTGCTTCGTACAGGGGAGCAGCAGGAAACACCATATATTTT
many TRBJ1-1 TRBV6-1 NA CASSLGQKGTEAFF TGTGCCAGCAGTCTCGGACAGAAGGGGACTGAAGCTTTCTTT
NA TRBJ1-1 TRBV9 NA CASSPSIDIEAFF TGTGCCAGCAGCCCTTCGATTGACATTGAAGCTTTCTTT
many TRBJ2-1 TRBV27 TRBD1 CASSRTGGLYNEQFF TGTGCCAGCAGTCGGACAGGGGGGCTCTACAATGAGCAGTTCTTC
many TRBJ2-1 TRBV7-2 TRBD1 CASSSGQGVGNEQFF TGTGCCAGCAGCTCGGGACAGGGCGTCGGAAATGAGCAGTTCTTC
NA TRBJ2-1 TRBV20-1 NA CSARGGRGNSYNEQFF TGCAGTGCTAGAGGGGGGAGGGGGAACTCCTACAATGAGCAGTTCTTC
NA TRBJ2-1 TRBV3-1 NA CASSQVVGNEQFF TGTGCCAGCAGCCAAGTGGTCGGCAATGAGCAGTTCTTC
many TRBJ1-1 TRBV28 NA CASSFPSGTLNTEAFF TGTGCCAGCAGCTTTCCCTCCGGGACATTGAACACTGAAGCTTTCTTT
NA TRBJ2-1 TRBV4-1 NA CASSQPYRYNEQFF TGCGCCAGCAGCCAACCGTATCGATACAATGAGCAGTTCTTC
NA TRBJ2-5 TRBV5-6 TRBD2 CASSWGLAGGETQYF TGTGCCAGCAGCTGGGGACTAGCGGGTGGTGAGACCCAGTACTTC
many TRBJ1-1 TRBV11-2 TRBD1 CASSDREGYGDTEAFF TGTGCCAGCAGCGACAGGGAGGGATATGGGGACACTGAAGCTTTCTTT
many TRBJ1-5 TRBV20-1 NA CSARETGQPQHF TGCAGTGCTAGGGAAACTGGCCAGCCCCAGCATTTT
NA TRBJ2-1 TRBV27 TRBD1 CASSPWDRGVSSDNEQFF TGTGCCAGCAGTCCGTGGGACAGGGGGGTTTCATCGGACAATGAGCAGTTCTTC
NA TRBJ2-2 TRBV20-1 TRBD2 CSANSAVAGYGSTGELFF TGCAGTGCTAATTCCGCGGTAGCGGGATATGGTAGCACCGGGGAGCTGTTTTTT
many TRBJ2-3 TRBV25-1 TRBD1 CASSDPFVDRETDTQYF TGTGCCAGCAGTGACCCATTCGTGGACAGGGAAACAGATACGCAGTATTTT
NA TRBJ1-3 TRBV20-1 NA CSARSTDRNTIYF TGCAGTGCTAGATCAACTGACAGGAACACCATATATTTT
NA TRBJ2-1 TRBV5-1 TRBD2 CASSLEASGSSYYNEQFF TGCGCCAGCAGCTTGGAAGCTAGCGGGAGTAGTTACTACAATGAGCAGTTCTTC
many TRBJ1-1 TRBV6-1 NA CASRERGNTEAFF TGTGCCAGCAGAGAAAGGGGGAACACTGAAGCTTTCTTT